A selection of T cell receptor beta chains follows, all from one sample in a study of blood T cell repertoires in COVID-19. Assay: immunoSEQ multiplex PCR; the TCRdb copy retains only in-frame clones and omits some. This repertoire shows 240,000 or so clones, 86% found once; its top ten account for roughly 6.3%. The sample taken for sequencing was peripheral blood. These receptor sequences come from a man in his sixties with acute or convalescent COVID-19. Both conserved end residues are part of each CDR3. D genes are given only for firm matches. Only some rows state a clone size, as once, few, many or a class for expanded clones.

d_call j_call clone_size v_call cdr3_aa cdr3_nt
. TRBJ2-2 . TRBV19 CASSIAGSIAGELFF TGTGCCAGTAGTATAGCGGGAAGTATTGCCGGGGAGCTGTTTTTT
. TRBJ1-5 . TRBV28 CASSPGRVRNQPQHF TGTGCCAGCAGTCCCGGGAGGGTTCGGAATCAGCCCCAGCATTTT
TRBD2 TRBJ2-7 few TRBV7-6 CASSLETSREQYF TGTGCCAGCAGCTTAGAGACTAGCCGCGAGCAGTACTTC
. TRBJ2-1 . TRBV7-3 CASSLTPLRVPYNEQFF TGTGCCAGCAGCTTAACCCCGCTGAGGGTCCCCTACAATGAGCAGTTCTTC
TRBD2 TRBJ2-7 . TRBV30 CAWKLAGVFGEQYF TGTGCCTGGAAACTAGCGGGAGTATTCGGTGAGCAGTACTTC
TRBD1 TRBJ1-4 . TRBV7-9 CASSPGQGEANEKLFF TGTGCCAGCAGCCCGGGACAGGGGGAAGCTAATGAAAAACTGTTTTTT
. TRBJ2-5 . TRBV6-5 CASRTAGRTQYF TGTGCCAGCCGGACGGCGGGTCGGACCCAGTACTTC
TRBD2 TRBJ2-1 . TRBV5-1 CASRVGGGFNEQFF TGCGCCAGCAGGGTAGGCGGGGGGTTCAATGAGCAGTTCTTC
TRBD2 TRBJ2-5 once TRBV12-3/TRBV12-4 CASSESSGGFQYF TGTGCCAGCAGCGAATCTAGCGGAGGGTTCCAGTACTTC
. TRBJ2-2 . TRBV5-8 CASSFGQGTGELFF TGTGCCAGCAGCTTCGGTCAGGGCACCGGGGAGCTGTTTTTT
TRBD1 TRBJ1-3 few TRBV13 CASSFLDRVDSGNTIYF TGTGCCAGCAGCTTCTTGGACAGGGTTGATTCTGGAAACACCATATATTTT
. TRBJ1-5 . TRBV3-1/TRBV3-2 CASSQELTGTQPQHF TGTGCCAGCAGCCAAGAGTTAACAGGGACTCAGCCCCAGCATTTT
TRBD2 TRBJ2-1 . TRBV10-3 CAISEGLANEQFF TGTGCCATCAGTGAGGGACTAGCAAATGAGCAGTTCTTC
TRBD2 TRBJ2-3 . TRBV6-1 CASRTSAGGADTQYF TGTGCCAGCAGGACTAGCGCGGGAGGAGCAGATACGCAGTATTTT
. TRBJ1-3 . TRBV6-6 CASSYRHELGNTIYF TGTGCCAGCAGTTACCGCCACGAGTTGGGAAACACCATATATTTT
TRBD2 TRBJ2-1 . TRBV4-1 CASSHRLAGRNEQFF TGCGCCAGCAGCCACCGACTAGCGGGTCGCAATGAGCAGTTCTTC
TRBD1 TRBJ1-4 . TRBV7-2 CASSWTGNSEKLFF TGTGCCAGCAGCTGGACAGGGAATTCTGAAAAACTGTTTTTT
. TRBJ1-4 . TRBV24-1 CATSDPARDGGSEKLFF TGTGCCACCAGTGATCCGGCGAGGGACGGAGGGAGTGAAAAACTGTTTTTT
. TRBJ2-1 . TRBV28 CASSSEGLRYNEQFF TGTGCCAGCAGTTCGGAGGGCCTAAGGTACAATGAGCAGTTCTTC
. TRBJ2-7 . TRBV27 CASRSEGVSYEQYF TGTGCCAGCAGATCCGAGGGGGTCTCCTACGAGCAGTACTTC
. TRBJ1-3 . TRBV27 CASSPGPGNTIYF TGTGCCAGCAGTCCGGGTCCTGGAAACACCATATATTTT
. TRBJ1-2 . TRBV4-1 CASSQESGVGYTF TGCGCCAGCAGCCAAGAATCAGGGGTCGGCTACACCTTC
TRBD2 TRBJ2-7 once TRBV11-1 CASSMGLAATSYEQYF TGTGCCAGCAGCATGGGACTAGCCGCAACCTCCTACGAGCAGTACTTC
TRBD1 TRBJ2-2 . TRBV7-8 CASSFRQGVGGELFF TGTGCCAGCAGCTTTCGACAGGGTGTCGGCGGGGAGCTGTTTTTT